These 12 T cell receptor beta chains came from one sample sequenced in a study of blood T cell repertoires in COVID-19. TCRdb's table, derived via immunoSEQ multiplex PCR, lists solely in-frame clones and lacks some. Found here are tens of thousands of clones, around 81% of them singletons; the top ten hold around 69%. The specimen sequenced was peripheral blood. Every receptor here comes from a man aged 65 to 85 with acute or convalescent COVID-19.

The V gene is TRBV6-5, the J gene TRBJ1-3; no clear D gene. In germline, CDR1 is MNHEY, CDR2 SVGAGI. The CDR3 is 15 amino acids. Trimming cost V 6 bases and J 0 bases, with 12 bases left between them. CDR3 sequence (DNA): TGTGCCAGCAGGTACAGCGTCTACTCTGGAAACACCATATATTTT. It yields the protein CASRYSVYSGNTIYF.

The V gene is TRBV28, the J gene TRBJ1-5; D remains unclear. V was cut by 4 bases and J by 5 bases, with 12 bases left in between. In germline, CDR1 is MDHEN, CDR2 SYDVKM. This CDR3 spans 14 amino acids. This CDR3 reads CASSYTLGDQPQHF. CDR3 in DNA: TGTGCCAGCAGTTACACGCTCGGGGATCAGCCCCAGCATTTT.

The chain uses TRBV7-9 and TRBJ2-1; 9 nucleotides agree with TRBD2. Germline V gene data show CDR1 as SEHNR and CDR2 as FQNEAQ (reference sequence). The CDR3 has 14 amino acids. After removal of 2 bases from V and 10 bases from J, the junction contained 6 bases not matched to a gene. As DNA, the CDR3 is TGTGCCAGCAGCTTAAGCCTAGCGGGAAACGAGCAGTTCTTC. Translation gives CASSLSLAGNEQFF.

This clone appeared a few times. This chain uses TRBV3-1 (or the pseudogene TRBV3-2) with TRBJ1-4; D call uncertain. V lost 5 bases, J lost 7 bases, and 17 bases lay in between. The CDR3 totals 15 residues. Germline values: CDR1 LGHDT, CDR2 YNNKEL (reference sequence). The CDR3 protein is CASSRPGAGIEKLFF. CDR3 sequence (DNA): TGTGCCAGCAGCAGGCCGGGCGCGGGAATTGAAAAACTGTTTTTT.

The chain combines TRBV30 with TRBJ1-2; 7 nucleotides match TRBD1. V was pared by 1 base and J by 5 bases, with 4 bases of the junction left unmatched. The CDR3 covers 13 residues. Germline V lookup: CDR1 GTSNPN, CDR2 SVGIG (reference sequence). The chain's CDR3 is CAWSGQGLYGYTF. The CDR3 region has the DNA TGTGCCTGGAGTGGACAGGGTCTATATGGCTACACCTTC.

The J gene is TRBJ2-5, the V gene TRBV7-2, with TRBD1 identical over 7 bases. The germline CDR1 and CDR2 sequences are SGHTA and FQGNSA. The V gene end was trimmed by 1 base and the J gene end by 7 bases; junction bases not matched to a gene: 12. The CDR3 runs 16 residues. CDR3 nucleotides: TGTGCCAGCAGCTTAGAAGGACAGGCTACGAGGGGGACCCAGTACTTC. This translates into CASSLEGQATRGTQYF.

This chain uses TRBV7-9 with TRBJ2-4; TRBD1 aligns across 8 bases. The CDR3 is 13 amino acids. The germline gives CDR1 SEHNR, CDR2 FQNEAQ (reference sequence). The trim removed 5 bases at V and 9 bases at J, leaving 6 bases unmatched. The CDR3 region has the DNA TGTGCCAGCAGCCCAGACAGGGGAGCCATTCAGTACTTC. It codes for CASSPDRGAIQYF. Using reference TRBV7-9 and TRBJ2-4 for the parts outside the CDR3, the full variable domain is DTGVSQNPRHKITKRGQNVTFRCDPISEHNRLYWYRQTLGQGPEFLTYFQNEAQLEKSRLLSDRFSAERPKGSFSTLEIQRTEQGDSAMYLCASSPDRGAIQYFGAGTRLSVL.

This chain links TRBV10-3 with TRBJ2-3; 7 bases fit TRBD2. The germline gives CDR1 ENHRY, CDR2 SYGVKD. J gave up 5 bases and V 8 bases, and 13 bases lay outside the gene matches. The CDR3 contains 15 residues. The CDR3 protein is CAIGEGELARDTQYF. CDR3 sequence (DNA): TGTGCCATCGGGGAAGGGGAACTAGCGAGAGATACGCAGTATTTT.

Here the CDR3 reads CAWSVARETQYF. The CDR3 region has the DNA TGTGCCTGGAGTGTGGCGAGGGAGACCCAGTACTTC. This chain connects TRBV30 to TRBJ2-5; the D is unclear. The CDR3 is 12 amino acids. V was pared by 0 bases and J by 5 bases, with 7 bases between. The germline V gene encodes CDR1 GTSNPN and CDR2 SVGIG (reference sequence). The variable domain in full, completed from reference TRBV30 and TRBJ2-5, reads SQTIHQWPATLVQPVGSPLSLECTVEGTSNPNLYWYRQAAGRGLQLLFYSVGIGQISSEVPQNLSASRPQDRQFILSSKKLLLSDSGFYLCAWSVARETQYFGPGTRLLVL.

The V gene is TRBV3-1 (or the pseudogene TRBV3-2), the J gene TRBJ1-1, with D possibly being TRBD1 (6 bases). CDR3 length: 13 amino acids. The ends were cut back, 4 bases at V and 1 base at J, with 7 bases in the middle. CDR1 and CDR2 (germline): LGHDT, YNNKEL (reference sequence). This chain's CDR3 is CASSPTGNTEAFF. Here the CDR3 DNA reads TGTGCCAGCAGCCCGACAGGGAACACTGAAGCTTTCTTT.

This chain uses TRBV11-2 with TRBJ2-3, with 14 bases identical to TRBD2. The CDR3 totals 16 residues. Germline loops: CDR1 SGHAT, CDR2 FQNNGV. J gave up 4 bases and V 1 base, and 1 base lay outside the gene matches. The CDR3 bases are TGTGCCAGCAGCTTAGCGGGACTAGCGGGAGCAGATACGCAGTATTTT. Translating gives CASSLAGLAGADTQYF.

V gene TRBV4-2 combines with J gene TRBJ1-6; 7 bases fit TRBD1. The CDR3 is made up of 18 amino acids. V gave up 0 bases and J gave up 9 bases; unmatched junction bases: 14. Germline V gene sequence: CDR1 LGHNA, CDR2 YNFKEQ. The CDR3 reads CASSQDRPGGTDISPLHF. CDR3 DNA sequence: TGTGCCAGCAGCCAAGATCGACCGGGGGGGACAGATATTTCACCCCTCCACTTT.